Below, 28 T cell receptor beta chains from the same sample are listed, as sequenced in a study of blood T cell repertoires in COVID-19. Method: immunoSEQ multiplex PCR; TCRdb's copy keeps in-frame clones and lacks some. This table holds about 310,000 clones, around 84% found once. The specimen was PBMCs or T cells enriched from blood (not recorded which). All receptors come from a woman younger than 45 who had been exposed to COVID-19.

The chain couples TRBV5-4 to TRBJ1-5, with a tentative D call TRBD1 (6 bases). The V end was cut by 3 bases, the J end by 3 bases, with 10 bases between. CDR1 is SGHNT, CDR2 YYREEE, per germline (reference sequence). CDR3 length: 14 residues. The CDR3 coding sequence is TGTGCCAGCAGCTCCAGGGGATTCAATCAGCCCCAGCATTTT. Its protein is CASSSRGFNQPQHF.

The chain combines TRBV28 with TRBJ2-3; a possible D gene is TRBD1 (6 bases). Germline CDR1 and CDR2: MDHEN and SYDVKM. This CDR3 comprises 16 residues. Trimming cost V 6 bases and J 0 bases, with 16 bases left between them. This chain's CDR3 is CASSRGQSPSTDTQYF. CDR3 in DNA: TGTGCCAGCAGCCGCGGACAGAGTCCTAGCACAGATACGCAGTATTTT.

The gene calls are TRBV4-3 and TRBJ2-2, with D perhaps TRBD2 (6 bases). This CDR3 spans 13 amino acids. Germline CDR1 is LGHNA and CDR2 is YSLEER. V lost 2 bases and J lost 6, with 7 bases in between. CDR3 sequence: CASSQTGAGELFF. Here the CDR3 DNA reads TGCGCCAGCAGCCAAACGGGGGCCGGGGAGCTGTTTTTT.

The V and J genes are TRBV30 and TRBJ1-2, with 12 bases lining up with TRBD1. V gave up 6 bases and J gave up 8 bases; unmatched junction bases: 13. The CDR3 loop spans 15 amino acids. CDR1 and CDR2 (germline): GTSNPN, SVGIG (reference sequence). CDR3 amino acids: CACLNQGQGARGYTF. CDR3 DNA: TGTGCCTGCCTTAACCAGGGACAGGGGGCGCGGGGCTACACCTTC.

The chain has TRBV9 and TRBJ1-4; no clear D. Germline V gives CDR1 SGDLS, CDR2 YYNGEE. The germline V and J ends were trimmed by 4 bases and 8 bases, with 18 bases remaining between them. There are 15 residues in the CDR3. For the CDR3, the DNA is TGTGCCAGCAGCTATGGGGAGGGAATAGCGGAAAAACTGTTTTTT. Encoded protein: CASSYGEGIAEKLFF.

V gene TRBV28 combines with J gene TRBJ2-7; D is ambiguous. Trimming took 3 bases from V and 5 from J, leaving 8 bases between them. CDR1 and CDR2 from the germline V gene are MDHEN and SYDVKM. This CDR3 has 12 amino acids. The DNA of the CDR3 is TGTGCCAGCAGTTTTGGAACAGACGAGCAGTACTTC. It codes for CASSFGTDEQYF.

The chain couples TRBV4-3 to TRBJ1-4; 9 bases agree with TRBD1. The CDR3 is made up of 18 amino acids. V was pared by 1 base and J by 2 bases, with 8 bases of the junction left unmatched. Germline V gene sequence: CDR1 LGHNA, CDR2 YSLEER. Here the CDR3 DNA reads TGCGCCAGCAGCCAAGTATGGGACAGGGTGTGGACTAATGAAAAACTGTTTTTT. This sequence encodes CASSQVWDRVWTNEKLFF.

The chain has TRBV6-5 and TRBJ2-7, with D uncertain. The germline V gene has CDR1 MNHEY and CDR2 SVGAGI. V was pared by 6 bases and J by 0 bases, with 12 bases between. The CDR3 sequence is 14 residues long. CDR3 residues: CASRVGTNSYEQYF. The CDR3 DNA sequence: TGTGCCAGCAGGGTAGGAACTAACTCCTACGAGCAGTACTTC.

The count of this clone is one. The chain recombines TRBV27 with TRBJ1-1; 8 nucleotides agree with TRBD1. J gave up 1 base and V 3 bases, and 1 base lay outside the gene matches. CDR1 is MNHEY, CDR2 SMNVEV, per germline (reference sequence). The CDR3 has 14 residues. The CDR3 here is CASSFGQGNTEAFF. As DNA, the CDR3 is TGTGCCAGCAGTTTCGGACAGGGGAACACTGAAGCTTTCTTT.

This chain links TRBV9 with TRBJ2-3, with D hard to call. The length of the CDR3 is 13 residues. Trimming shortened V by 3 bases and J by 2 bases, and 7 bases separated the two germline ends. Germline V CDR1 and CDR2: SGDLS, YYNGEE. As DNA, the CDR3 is TGTGCCAGCAGCGCCTTCTCCACAGATACGCAGTATTTT. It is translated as CASSAFSTDTQYF.

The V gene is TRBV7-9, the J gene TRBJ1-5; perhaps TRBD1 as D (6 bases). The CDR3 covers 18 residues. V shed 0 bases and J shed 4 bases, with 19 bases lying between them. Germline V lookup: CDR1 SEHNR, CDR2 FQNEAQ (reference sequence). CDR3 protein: CASSLAGASDSANQPQHF. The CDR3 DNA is TGTGCCAGCAGCTTAGCGGGGGCGTCGGACAGTGCAAATCAGCCCCAGCATTTT.

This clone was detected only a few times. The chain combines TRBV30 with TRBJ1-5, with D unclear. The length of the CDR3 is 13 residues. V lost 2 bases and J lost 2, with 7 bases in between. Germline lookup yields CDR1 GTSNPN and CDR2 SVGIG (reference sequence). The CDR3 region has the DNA TGTGCCTGGAGTTTTGAGGGCAATCAGCCCCAGCATTTT. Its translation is CAWSFEGNQPQHF.

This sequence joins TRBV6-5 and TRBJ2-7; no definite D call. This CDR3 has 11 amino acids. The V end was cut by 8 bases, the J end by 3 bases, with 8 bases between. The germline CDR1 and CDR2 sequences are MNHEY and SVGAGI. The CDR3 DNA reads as TGTGCCAGCCGCACCGGCTACGAGCAGTACTTC. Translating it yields CASRTGYEQYF.

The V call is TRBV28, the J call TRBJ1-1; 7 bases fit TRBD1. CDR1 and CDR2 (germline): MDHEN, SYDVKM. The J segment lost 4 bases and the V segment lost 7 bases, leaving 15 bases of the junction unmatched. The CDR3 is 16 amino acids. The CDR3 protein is CASTPGGAGGSTEAFF. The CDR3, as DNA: TGTGCCAGCACGCCAGGTGGGGCAGGGGGGAGCACTGAAGCTTTCTTT.

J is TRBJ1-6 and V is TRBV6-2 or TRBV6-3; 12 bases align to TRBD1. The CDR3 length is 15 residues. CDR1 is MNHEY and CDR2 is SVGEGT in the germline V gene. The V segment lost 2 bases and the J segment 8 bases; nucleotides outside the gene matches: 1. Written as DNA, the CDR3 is TGTGCCAGCAGTTACGGGACAGGGGGCGATTCACCCCTCCACTTT. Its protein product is CASSYGTGGDSPLHF.

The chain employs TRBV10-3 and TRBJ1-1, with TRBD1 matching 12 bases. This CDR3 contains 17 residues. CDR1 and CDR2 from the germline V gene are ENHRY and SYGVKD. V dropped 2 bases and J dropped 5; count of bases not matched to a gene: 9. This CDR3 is CAISENLGQGAQTEAFF. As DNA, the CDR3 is TGTGCCATCAGTGAGAACCTGGGACAGGGGGCGCAAACTGAAGCTTTCTTT.

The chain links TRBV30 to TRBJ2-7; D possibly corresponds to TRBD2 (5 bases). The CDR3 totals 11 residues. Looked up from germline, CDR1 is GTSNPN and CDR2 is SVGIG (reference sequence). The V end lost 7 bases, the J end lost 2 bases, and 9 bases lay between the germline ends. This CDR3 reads CAFRDPYEQYF. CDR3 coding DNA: TGTGCCTTTCGGGATCCCTACGAGCAGTACTTC. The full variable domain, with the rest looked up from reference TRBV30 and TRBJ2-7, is SQTIHQWPATLVQPVGSPLSLECTVEGTSNPNLYWYRQAAGRGLQLLFYSVGIGQISSEVPQNLSASRPQDRQFILSSKKLLLSDSGFYLCAFRDPYEQYFGPGTRLTVT.

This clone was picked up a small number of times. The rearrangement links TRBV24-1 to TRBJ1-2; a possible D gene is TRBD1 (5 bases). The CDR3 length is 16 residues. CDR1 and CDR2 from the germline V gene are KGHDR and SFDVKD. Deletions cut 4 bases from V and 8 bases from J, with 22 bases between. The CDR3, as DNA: TGTGCCACCAGTGACTCACAGACCAGGGACTATGGGGGCTACACCTTC. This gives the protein CATSDSQTRDYGGYTF.

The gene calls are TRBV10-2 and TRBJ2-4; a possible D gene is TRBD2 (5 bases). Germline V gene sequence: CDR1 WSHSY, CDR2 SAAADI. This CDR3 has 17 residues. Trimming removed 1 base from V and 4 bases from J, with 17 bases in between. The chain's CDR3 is CASSEFDPSGSKNIQYF. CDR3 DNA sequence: TGCGCCAGCAGTGAGTTCGATCCTTCGGGGTCAAAAAACATTCAGTACTTC.

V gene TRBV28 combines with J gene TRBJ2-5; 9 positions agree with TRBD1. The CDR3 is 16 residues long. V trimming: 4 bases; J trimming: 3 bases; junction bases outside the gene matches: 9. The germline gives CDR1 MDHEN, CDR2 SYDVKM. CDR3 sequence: CASSSPRQGGEETQYF. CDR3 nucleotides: TGTGCCAGCAGTTCCCCTCGACAGGGGGGGGAAGAGACCCAGTACTTC.

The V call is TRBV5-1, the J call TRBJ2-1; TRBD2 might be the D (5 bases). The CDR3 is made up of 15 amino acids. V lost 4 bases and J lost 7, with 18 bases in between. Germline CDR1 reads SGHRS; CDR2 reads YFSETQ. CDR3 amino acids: CASSLSGNSMNEQFF. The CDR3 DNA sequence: TGCGCCAGCAGCCTGTCCGGGAACTCCATGAATGAGCAGTTCTTC.

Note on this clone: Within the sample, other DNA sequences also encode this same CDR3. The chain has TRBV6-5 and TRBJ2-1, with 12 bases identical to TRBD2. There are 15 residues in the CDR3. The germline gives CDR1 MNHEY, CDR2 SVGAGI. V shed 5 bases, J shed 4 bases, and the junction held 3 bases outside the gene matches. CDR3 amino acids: CASSLAGGIYNEQFF. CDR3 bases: TGTGCCAGCAGTCTAGCGGGAGGGATATACAATGAGCAGTTCTTC.

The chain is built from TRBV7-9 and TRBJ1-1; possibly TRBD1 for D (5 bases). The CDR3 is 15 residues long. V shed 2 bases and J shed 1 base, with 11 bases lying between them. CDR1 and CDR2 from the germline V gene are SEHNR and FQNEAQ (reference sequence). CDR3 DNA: TGTGCCAGCAGCTTACCCCCAGGGCAGAACACTGAAGCTTTCTTT. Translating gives CASSLPPGQNTEAFF.

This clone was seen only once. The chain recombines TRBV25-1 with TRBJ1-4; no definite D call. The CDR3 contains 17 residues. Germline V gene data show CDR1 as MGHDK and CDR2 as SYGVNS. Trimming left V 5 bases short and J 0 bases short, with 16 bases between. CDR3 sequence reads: CASSHWSESSTNEKLFF. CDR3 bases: TGTGCCAGCAGTCATTGGTCCGAGTCATCAACTAATGAAAAACTGTTTTTT.

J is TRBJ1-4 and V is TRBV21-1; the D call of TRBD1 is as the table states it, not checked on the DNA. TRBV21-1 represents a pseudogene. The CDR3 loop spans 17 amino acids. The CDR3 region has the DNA TGTGCCAGCAGCAAAGCCCTCGCGGACAGGGGGCGTGAAAAACTGTTTTTT. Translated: CASSKALADRGREKLFF.

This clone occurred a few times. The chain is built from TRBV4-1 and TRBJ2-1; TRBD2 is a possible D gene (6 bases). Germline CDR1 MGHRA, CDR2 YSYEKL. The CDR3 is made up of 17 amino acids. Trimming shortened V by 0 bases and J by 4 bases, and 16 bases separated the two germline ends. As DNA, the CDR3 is TGCGCCAGCAGCCAAGAAGGCCCCGGGGCGGGGTACAATGAGCAGTTCTTC. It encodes CASSQEGPGAGYNEQFF.

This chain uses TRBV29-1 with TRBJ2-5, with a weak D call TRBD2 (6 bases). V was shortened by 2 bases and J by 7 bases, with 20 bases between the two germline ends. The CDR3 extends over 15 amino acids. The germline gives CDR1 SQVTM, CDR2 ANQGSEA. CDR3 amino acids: CSVETGGGIFGTQYF. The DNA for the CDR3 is TGCAGCGTTGAAACCGGGGGAGGTATATTTGGGACCCAGTACTTC.

The CDR3 loop reads CASSPTGTSGSSTDTQYF. CDR3 DNA: TGTGCCAGCAGCCCGACCGGGACTAGCGGATCTAGCACAGATACGCAGTATTTT. This chain connects TRBV28 to TRBJ2-3; 11 bases map to TRBD2. Per the germline V gene, CDR1 is MDHEN and CDR2 is SYDVKM. V shed 6 bases and J 0 bases; nucleotides not matched to a gene: 11. The CDR3 is made up of 18 amino acids.